This is a list of T cell receptor beta chains from one sample in a study of cytomegalovirus exposure and HLA in healthy donors. The table came from immunoSEQ multiplex PCR; TCRdb's copy has only in-frame clones and leaves some out. Seen here are approximately 110,000 clones, 85% to 95% observed once, and the top ten hold less than 1.5%. Sequencing was done on a sample of PBMCs. These receptors were taken from a young woman in good health and CMV-seronegative. Both conserved end residues are trimmed from each CDR3.

TRBJ2-7 | TRBV6-5 | ASSYADRALEQY
TRBJ2-1 | TRBV7-8 | ASSLGGRSYNEQF
TRBJ2-1 | TRBV10-3 | AIRVAAPDGEQF
TRBJ2-2 | TRBV2 | ASSPNGEYTGELF
TRBJ1-6 | TRBV10-3 | AISGGRGLSPLH
TRBJ2-2 | TRBV28 | ASSLSGGGFVTGELF
TRBJ2-7 | TRBV5-1 | ASSPLAGDAEQY
TRBJ2-1 | TRBV2 | ASSAGLAEYNEQF
TRBJ2-2 | TRBV10-3 | AISERRLANYTGELF
TRBJ1-2 | TRBV19 | ASSSPGTRVDDGYT
TRBJ1-2 | TRBV9 | ASGTGYGYT
TRBJ2-7 | TRBV6-1 | ASRARGNSYEQY
TRBJ1-2 | TRBV6-5 | ASTRNGRGAASYT
TRBJ1-3 | TRBV2 | ASSGNRPGSPGNTIY
TRBJ2-1 | TRBV6-6 | ASSRPGGNYNEQF
TRBJ1-2 | TRBV28 | ASSLGLEESGYT
TRBJ2-5 | TRBV28 | ASSLAAAEETQY
TRBJ2-2 | TRBV14 | ASSQAQGTGNTGELF
TRBJ2-7 | TRBV6-1 | ASKRLAGIYEQY
TRBJ1-1 | TRBV11-2 | ASSSIQGRNTEAF
TRBJ2-7 | TRBV2 | ASNGGDTSYEQY
TRBJ1-5 | TRBV28 | ASSFTDRGTNQPQH
TRBJ1-1 | TRBV5-1 | ASLGGTEAF
TRBJ2-3 | TRBV5-6 | ASSSRGTDTQY
TRBJ2-1 | TRBV27 | ASGYSGSYNEQF
TRBJ1-4 | TRBV5-1 | ASSSTGTGVDKLF
TRBJ2-3 | TRBV28 | ASSLIAGGTDTQY
TRBJ2-6 | TRBV28 | ASSFLIGANVLT
TRBJ2-7 | TRBV5-1 | ASSYSDRAPYEQY
TRBJ2-7 | TRBV27 | ASSLRSDGYEQY
TRBJ1-1 | TRBV6-1 | ASRDTLNTEAF
TRBJ2-1 | TRBV5-4 | ASSSGEPYNEQF
TRBJ2-7 | TRBV18 | ASSTGEVIEQY
TRBJ2-7 | TRBV5-6 | ASSLGRGGYEQY
TRBJ1-2 | TRBV6-1 | ASSRTGSGMGYT
TRBJ1-2 | TRBV7-3 | ASSLRPGTVHGYT
TRBJ1-2 | TRBV28 | ASKNPIEDGYT
TRBJ2-2 | TRBV5-1 | ASSPGRGGGTGELF
TRBJ1-4 | TRBV28 | ASSLSGVREKLF
TRBJ2-1 | TRBV6-5 | ASSRDYHEQF
TRBJ2-1 | TRBV7-9 | ASSGPNGSNEQF
TRBJ2-1 | TRBV28 | ASTSGGLNEQF
TRBJ2-7 | TRBV4-1 | ASSQGGGSYEQY
TRBJ1-2 | TRBV7-9 | ASSPGQGGDGYT
TRBJ2-7 | TRBV27 | ASSLGALAPDEQY
TRBJ2-7 | TRBV6-6 | ASSYADSREQY
TRBJ2-2 | TRBV28 | ASLRDSGHGELF
TRBJ2-1 | TRBV6-1 | ASSELVFNEQF
TRBJ2-2 | TRBV7-6 | ASSTWEGGFSTGELF
TRBJ2-1 | TRBV7-8 | ASSLTPLFGAGGSYNEQF
TRBJ1-1 | TRBV28 | ASMIDRDTEAF